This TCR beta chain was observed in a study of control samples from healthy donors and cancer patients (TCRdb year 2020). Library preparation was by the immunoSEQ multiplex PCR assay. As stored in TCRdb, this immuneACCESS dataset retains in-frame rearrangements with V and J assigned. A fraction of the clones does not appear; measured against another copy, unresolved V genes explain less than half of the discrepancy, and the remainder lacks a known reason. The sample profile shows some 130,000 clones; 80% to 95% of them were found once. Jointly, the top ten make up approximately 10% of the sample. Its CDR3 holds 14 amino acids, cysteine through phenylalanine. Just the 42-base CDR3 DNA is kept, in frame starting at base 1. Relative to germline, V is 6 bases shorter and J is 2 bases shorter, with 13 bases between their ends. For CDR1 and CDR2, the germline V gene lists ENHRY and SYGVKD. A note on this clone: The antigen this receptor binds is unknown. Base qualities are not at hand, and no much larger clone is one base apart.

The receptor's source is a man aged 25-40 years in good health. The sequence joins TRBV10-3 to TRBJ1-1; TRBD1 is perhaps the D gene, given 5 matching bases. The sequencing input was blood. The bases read TGTGCCATCAGGGGGGACGCTCGAAACACTGAAGCTTTCTTT. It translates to CAIRGDARNTEAFF.